Shown below are 31 T cell receptor beta chains from a single sample sequenced in a study of blood T cell repertoires in COVID-19. Libraries were prepared by immunoSEQ multiplex PCR; TCRdb keeps only in-frame clonotypes and omits some of them. This table has approximately 200,000 clones, 70% to 85% appearing once. The sequenced sample consisted of peripheral blood. These receptors were taken from a woman in her twenties or thirties with acute or convalescent COVID-19.

This clone appeared many times. This sequence joins TRBV19 and TRBJ2-1; 10 nucleotides agree with TRBD2. CDR3 size: 16 residues. Germline V gives CDR1 LNHDA, CDR2 SQIVND (reference sequence). J lost 3 bases, V lost 0 bases, and 2 bases had no gene match. The CDR3 here is CASSIERLAGYNEQFF. As DNA, the CDR3 is TGTGCCAGTAGTATAGAGCGACTAGCGGGCTACAATGAGCAGTTCTTC.

The V and J genes are TRBV4-3 and TRBJ2-1; possibly TRBD2 for D (6 bases). V lost 4 bases and J lost 5, with 12 bases in between. The CDR3 totals 14 residues. CDR1 is LGHNA and CDR2 is YSLEER in the germline V gene. In DNA, the CDR3 is TGCGCCAGCAGCCTCGCGGGAACGGACAATGAGCAGTTCTTC. Encoded protein: CASSLAGTDNEQFF.

The V gene is TRBV19, the J gene TRBJ1-2, with no clear D. Germline lookup yields CDR1 LNHDA and CDR2 SQIVND (reference sequence). V lost 1 base to trimming and J lost 5 bases, with 11 bases between them. CDR3 length: 14 amino acids. The CDR3 is CASSIGPRDYGYTF. The CDR3 nucleotides are TGTGCCAGTAGTATAGGGCCCCGGGATTATGGCTACACCTTC.

There are a few counts of this clone. The chain is built from TRBV5-1 and TRBJ1-6; TRBD1 aligns across 7 bases. The CDR3 totals 14 residues. J lost 10 bases, V lost 5 bases, and 9 bases had no gene match. The germline V gene encodes CDR1 SGHRS and CDR2 YFSETQ. The CDR3 region is CASRETGTGSPLHF. CDR3 coding DNA: TGCGCCAGCAGGGAGACAGGGACGGGGTCACCCCTCCACTTT.

The chain joins TRBV4-1 to TRBJ2-2, with 14 bases identical to TRBD2. CDR1 and CDR2 (germline): MGHRA, YSYEKL. The CDR3 runs 16 residues. The V segment lost 7 bases and the J segment 4 bases; nucleotides outside the gene matches: 5. Written as DNA, the CDR3 is TGCGCCAGCAAGATAGGACTAGCGGGAGGCACCGGGGAGCTGTTTTTT. It translates to CASKIGLAGGTGELFF.

The chain uses TRBV28 and TRBJ1-5, with D tentatively TRBD1 (6 bases). The CDR3 has 14 residues. Germline V CDR1 and CDR2: MDHEN, SYDVKM. Trimming stripped 5 bases from V and 6 bases from J, with 14 bases between. CDR3: CASSPIQGIQPQHF. The CDR3 DNA reads as TGTGCCAGCAGTCCCATACAGGGTATTCAGCCCCAGCATTTT.

The gene calls are TRBV10-3 and TRBJ1-1; 7 positions match TRBD1. This CDR3 has 15 residues. Germline V gives CDR1 ENHRY, CDR2 SYGVKD. V dropped 6 bases and J dropped 0; count of bases not matched to a gene: 7. CDR3 in amino acids: CAIRPPGQLNTEAFF. CDR3 in DNA: TGTGCCATCAGGCCCCCGGGACAGCTGAACACTGAAGCTTTCTTT.

The chain uses TRBV10-3 and TRBJ2-1, with D maybe TRBD2 (6 bases). Trimming removed 6 bases from V and 0 bases from J, with 21 bases in between. The CDR3 length is 18 residues. Germline V CDR1 and CDR2: ENHRY, SYGVKD. Written as DNA, the CDR3 is TGTGCCATCAGCTATGCTGGTGGCGGGAAACCCTCCTACAATGAGCAGTTCTTC. It translates to CAISYAGGGKPSYNEQFF.

The genes are TRBV5-1 and TRBJ2-5, with a weak D call TRBD2 (6 bases). The CDR3 contains 14 residues. V was cut by 4 bases and J by 4 bases, with 14 bases left in between. CDR1 is SGHRS, CDR2 YFSETQ, per germline. CDR3 sequence reads: CASSEGTSLETQYF. The DNA for the CDR3 is TGCGCCAGCAGCGAAGGGACTTCACTAGAGACCCAGTACTTC.

The CDR3 sequence: CATSRDTAGGGSEQFF. The CDR3 region has the DNA TGTGCCACCAGCAGAGATACAGCGGGAGGTGGGAGTGAGCAGTTCTTC. The chain has TRBV15 and TRBJ2-1, with TRBD2 matching over 9 bases. V lost 0 bases and J lost 9; bases outside the gene matches: 9. Germline CDR1 reads LNHNV; CDR2 reads YYDKDF (reference sequence). The length of the CDR3 is 16 residues.

The genes are TRBV7-9 and TRBJ2-3; 15 bases are shared with TRBD2. V was clipped by 0 bases and J by 2 bases; unmatched bases: 6. Germline V gene sequence: CDR1 SEHNR, CDR2 FQNEAQ (reference sequence). The CDR3 runs 19 residues. This CDR3 is CASSLAPGLAGGHTDTQYF. CDR3 sequence (DNA): TGTGCCAGCAGCTTAGCTCCGGGACTAGCGGGAGGCCACACAGATACGCAGTATTTT.

This sequence joins TRBV5-8 and TRBJ2-7; D possibly corresponds to TRBD2 (6 bases). The germline V and J ends were trimmed by 1 base and 2 bases, with 19 bases remaining between them. Germline V lookup: CDR1 SGHTS, CDR2 YDEGEE. The CDR3 contains 17 residues. CDR3 amino acids: CASSLRAGWRDPYEQYF. In DNA form, the CDR3 reads TGTGCCAGCAGCTTGAGGGCGGGTTGGCGGGACCCCTACGAGCAGTACTTC. Together with reference TRBV5-8 and TRBJ2-7, the CDR3 gives the full variable domain: EAGVTQSPTHLIKTRGQQATLRCSPISGHTSVYWYQQALGLGLQFLLWYDEGEERNRGNFPPRFSGRQFPNYSSELNVNALELEDSALYLCASSLRAGWRDPYEQYFGPGTRLTVT.

The chain is built from TRBV5-1 and TRBJ2-7, with TRBD1 matching 10 bases. J lost 6 bases, V lost 8 bases, and 14 bases had no gene match. Germline CDR1 reads SGHRS; CDR2 reads YFSETQ. This CDR3 has 15 residues. Here the CDR3 DNA reads TGCGCCAGTAAAAGGGAATTGGGGACAGGGGCCGAGCAGTACTTC. It translates to CASKRELGTGAEQYF.

The V gene is TRBV28, the J gene TRBJ2-3, with 8 bases lining up with TRBD2. Germline V gene lookup returns CDR1 MDHEN and CDR2 SYDVKM. The J segment lost 1 base and the V segment lost 6 bases, leaving 12 bases of the junction unmatched. The CDR3 has 17 amino acids. The CDR3 reads CASSSHASGSGTDTQYF. CDR3 in DNA: TGTGCCAGCAGCTCTCACGCCAGCGGGAGTGGCACAGATACGCAGTATTTT.

This clone has just one count. This chain links TRBV19 with TRBJ1-5; TRBD1 matches 9 bases. The junction had 4 bases not matched to a gene; V was cut back by 5 bases and J by 2 bases. The CDR3 covers 15 residues. CDR1 and CDR2 (germline): LNHDA, SQIVND (reference sequence). CDR3 sequence reads: CASSYTGGGNQPQHF. CDR3 DNA sequence: TGTGCCAGTAGTTATACAGGGGGCGGCAATCAGCCCCAGCATTTT.

This chain connects TRBV29-1 to TRBJ2-4, with D maybe TRBD2 (7 bases). The CDR3 contains 13 residues. Trimming pared 6 bases from V and 7 bases from J, leaving 16 bases between. Germline V gene lookup returns CDR1 SQVTM and CDR2 ANQGSEA. CDR3 residues: CSVGGGRGNIQYF. Here the CDR3 DNA reads TGCAGCGTGGGAGGGGGACGGGGTAACATTCAGTACTTC.

The rearrangement joins TRBV7-3 to TRBJ2-1, with a weak D call TRBD2 (6 bases). The CDR3 runs to 17 residues. Trimming took off 2 bases at V and 7 bases at J, with 21 bases between the two ends. The germline CDR1 and CDR2 sequences are SGHTA and FQGTGA. The CDR3 region has the DNA TGTGCCAGCAGCTTAGATTCGACTAGTCGGGGCTCTAATGAGCAGTTCTTC. Its translation: CASSLDSTSRGSNEQFF.

This clone was detected only a few times. This chain joins TRBV7-8 and TRBJ1-1; 7 nucleotides agree with TRBD1. CDR1 SGHVS and CDR2 FQNEAQ come from the germline V gene. Trimming removed 4 bases from V and 7 bases from J; junction bases left unmatched: 3. The CDR3 totals 12 residues. CDR3 nucleotides: TGTGCCAGCAGCTGGGGACAGCTTGAAGCTTTCTTT. This sequence encodes CASSWGQLEAFF. The full variable domain, with the rest looked up from reference TRBV7-8 and TRBJ1-1, is GAGVSQSPRYKVAKRGQDVALRCDPISGHVSLFWYQQALGQGPEFLTYFQNEAQLDKSGLPSDRFFAERPEGSVSTLKIQRTQQEDSAVYLCASSWGQLEAFFGQGTRLTVV.

V usage is TRBV6-2 or TRBV6-3 and J usage is TRBJ1-2; 8 bases are shared with TRBD1. V shed 6 bases, J shed 8 bases, and the junction held 8 bases outside the gene matches. The CDR3 runs 13 residues. The V gene's germline CDR1 is MNHEY and CDR2 SVGEGT. The CDR3 nucleotides read TGTGCCAGCAGCAACGACAGGGGTGGGGGCTACACCTTC. It translates to CASSNDRGGGYTF.

The V call is TRBV5-1, the J call TRBJ1-1; 7 bases line up with TRBD1. Germline trimming cut 0 bases from V and 4 bases from J; bases unmatched to any gene: 12. The CDR3 covers 17 residues. The germline gives CDR1 SGHRS, CDR2 YFSETQ. In DNA, the CDR3 is TGCGCCAGCAGCTTGGCCAGTTGGGGGCAGGGGGGCACTGAAGCTTTCTTT. Translation gives CASSLASWGQGGTEAFF.

The chain couples TRBV2 to TRBJ1-2; 7 positions match TRBD1. The CDR3 is made up of 14 amino acids. Germline CDR1 and CDR2: SNHLY and FYNNEI. J gave up 4 bases and V 3 bases, and 5 bases lay outside the gene matches. In DNA form, the CDR3 reads TGTGCCAGCAGTGATGCCAGGGGGACCTATGGCTACACCTTC. The encoded protein is CASSDARGTYGYTF.

This chain connects TRBV6-2 or TRBV6-3 to TRBJ2-6; maybe TRBD1 (5 bases). This CDR3 spans 17 amino acids. V gave up 6 bases and J gave up 1 base, with 16 bases separating them. The germline CDR1 and CDR2 sequences are MNHEY and SVGEGT. The CDR3 region has the DNA TGTGCCAGCAGCCCATTTGGAACAGGATCTGGGGCCAACGTCCTGACTTTC. Residues: CASSPFGTGSGANVLTF.

The rearrangement uses TRBV2 and TRBJ1-5, with D perhaps matching TRBD1 (5 bases). Germline V gives CDR1 SNHLY, CDR2 FYNNEI. The CDR3 is 13 amino acids. The V and J ends lost 8 bases and 6 bases respectively, with 14 bases between them. CDR3 region: CASELGDGQPQHF. CDR3 DNA sequence: TGTGCCAGCGAGTTAGGGGATGGTCAGCCCCAGCATTTT.

The chain carries TRBV7-2 and TRBJ1-6, with a possible D match to TRBD1 (6 bases). This CDR3 region has 15 residues. V lost 0 bases to trimming and J lost 8 bases, with 11 bases between them. Germline CDR1 reads SGHTA; CDR2 reads FQGNSA. CDR3 nucleotide sequence: TGTGCCAGCAGCTTAGCGGGGGCAGGCCATTCACCCCTCCACTTT. This sequence encodes CASSLAGAGHSPLHF.

V is TRBV9 and J is TRBJ2-3; TRBD2 agrees at 11 bases. Germline CDR1 and CDR2: SGDLS and YYNGEE. After removal of 1 base from V and 4 bases from J, the junction contained 8 bases not matched to a gene. The CDR3 runs to 17 residues. The CDR3 nucleotides are TGTGCCAGCAGCGTACCCCGGCTAGCGGGGGGCCCAGATACGCAGTATTTT. It translates to CASSVPRLAGGPDTQYF.

The chain carries TRBV7-3 and TRBJ2-2; no reliable D call. The germline gives CDR1 SGHTA, CDR2 FQGTGA. Between the trimmed V and J ends, which lost 1 base and 6 bases, there was a span of 6 bases. The CDR3 covers 13 residues. The CDR3 region is CASSLNLAGELFF. For the CDR3, the DNA is TGTGCCAGCAGCTTAAATCTTGCCGGGGAGCTGTTTTTT.

This chain connects TRBV7-2 to TRBJ1-5; 8 bases are shared with TRBD1. J lost 5 bases, V lost 3 bases, and 12 bases had no gene match. Per germline, CDR1 SGHTA and CDR2 FQGNSA. The CDR3 is 17 amino acids. CDR3 sequence reads: CASSFEVGRGPYQPQHF. The CDR3 DNA follows: TGTGCCAGCAGCTTCGAAGTCGGCAGGGGGCCGTATCAGCCCCAGCATTTT. Full variable domain (remainder filled in from reference TRBV7-2 and TRBJ1-5): GAGVSQSPSNKVTEKGKDVELRCDPISGHTALYWYRQSLGQGLEFLIYFQGNSAPDKSGLPSDRFSAERTGGSVSTLTIQRTQQEDSAVYLCASSFEVGRGPYQPQHFGDGTRLSIL.

The chain links TRBV6-5 to TRBJ1-4, with 8 bases fitting TRBD1. The germline CDR1 and CDR2 sequences are MNHEY and SVGAGI. The V segment lost 6 bases and the J segment 13 bases; nucleotides outside the gene matches: 10. This CDR3 comprises 13 residues. The CDR3 DNA follows: TGTGCCAGCAGGAGACAGGACAGGGAGAGACTGTTTTTT. Its protein is CASRRQDRERLFF.

The J gene is TRBJ2-2, the V gene TRBV11-1; 10 bases are a match to TRBD1. CDR1 is SGHAT and CDR2 is FQDESV in the germline V gene (reference sequence). The CDR3 extends over 16 amino acids. J lost 7 bases, V lost 3 bases, and 8 bases had no gene match. The DNA for the CDR3 is TGTGCCAGCAGCTTCGCCGGGACAGGGGATAACGGGGAGCTGTTTTTT. This codes for CASSFAGTGDNGELFF.

V and J are TRBV2 and TRBJ2-2; D is undetermined. Trimming shortened V by 2 bases and J by 6 bases, and 10 bases separated the two germline ends. The germline gives CDR1 SNHLY, CDR2 FYNNEI. The CDR3 totals 14 residues. For the CDR3, the DNA is TGTGCCAGCAGTGAAACTTACTGGTCCGGGGAGCTGTTTTTT. This sequence encodes CASSETYWSGELFF.

The gene calls are TRBV28 and TRBJ1-1; TRBD1 aligns across 7 bases. V lost 4 bases to trimming and J lost 5 bases; unmatched junction nucleotides: 7. In germline, CDR1 is MDHEN, CDR2 SYDVKM. There are 14 residues in the CDR3. The CDR3 DNA sequence: TGTGCCAGCAGTTCGGGGACAGTCGAGACTGAAGCTTTCTTT. Protein sequence: CASSSGTVETEAFF. Drawing the rest from reference TRBV28 and TRBJ1-1, the complete variable domain is DVKVTQSSRYLVKRTGEKVFLECVQDMDHENMFWYRQDPGLGLRLIYFSYDVKMKEKGDIPEGYSVSREKKERFSLILESASTNQTSMYLCASSSGTVETEAFFGQGTRLTVV.